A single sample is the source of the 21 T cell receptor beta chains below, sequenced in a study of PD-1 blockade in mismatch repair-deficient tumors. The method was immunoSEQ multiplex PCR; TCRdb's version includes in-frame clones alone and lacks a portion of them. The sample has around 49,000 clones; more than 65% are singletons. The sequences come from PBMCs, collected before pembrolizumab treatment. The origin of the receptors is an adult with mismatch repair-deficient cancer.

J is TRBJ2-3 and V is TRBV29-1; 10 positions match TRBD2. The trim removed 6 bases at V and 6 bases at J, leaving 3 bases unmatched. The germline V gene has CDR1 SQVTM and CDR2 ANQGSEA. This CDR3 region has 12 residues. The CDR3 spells CSVLAGADTQYF. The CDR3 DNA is TGCAGCGTCCTAGCGGGAGCGGATACGCAGTATTTT.

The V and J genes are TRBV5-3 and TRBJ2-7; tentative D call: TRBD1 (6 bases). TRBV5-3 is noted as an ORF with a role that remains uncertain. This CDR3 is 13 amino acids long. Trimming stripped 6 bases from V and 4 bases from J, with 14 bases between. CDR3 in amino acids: CARNVVQGYEQYF. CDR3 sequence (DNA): TGTGCCAGAAACGTAGTACAGGGATACGAGCAGTACTTC.

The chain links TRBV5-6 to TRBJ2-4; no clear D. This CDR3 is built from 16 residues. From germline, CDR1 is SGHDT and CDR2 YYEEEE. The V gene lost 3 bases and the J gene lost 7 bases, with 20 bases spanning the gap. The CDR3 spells CASSSRRNGLRNIQYF. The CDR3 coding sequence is TGTGCCAGCAGCTCTCGACGGAACGGTTTGCGGAACATTCAGTACTTC.

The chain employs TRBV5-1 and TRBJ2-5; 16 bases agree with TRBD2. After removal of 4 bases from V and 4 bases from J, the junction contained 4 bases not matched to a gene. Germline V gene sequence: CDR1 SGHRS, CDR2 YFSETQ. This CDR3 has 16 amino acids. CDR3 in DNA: TGCGCCAGCAGCCTGGGACTAGCGGGAGGGTCAGAGACCCAGTACTTC. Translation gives CASSLGLAGGSETQYF.

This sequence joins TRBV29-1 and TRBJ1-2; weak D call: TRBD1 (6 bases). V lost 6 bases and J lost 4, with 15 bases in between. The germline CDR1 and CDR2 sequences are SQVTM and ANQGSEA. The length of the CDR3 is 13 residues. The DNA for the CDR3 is TGCAGCGTATCGATCGGGGGGCTCTATGGCTACACCTTC. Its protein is CSVSIGGLYGYTF.

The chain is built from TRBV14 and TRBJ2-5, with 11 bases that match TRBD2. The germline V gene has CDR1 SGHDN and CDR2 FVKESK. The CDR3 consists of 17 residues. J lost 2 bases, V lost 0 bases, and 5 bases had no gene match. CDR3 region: CASSQERLAGPQETQYF. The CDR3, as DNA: TGTGCCAGCAGCCAAGAAAGACTAGCGGGACCACAAGAGACCCAGTACTTC.

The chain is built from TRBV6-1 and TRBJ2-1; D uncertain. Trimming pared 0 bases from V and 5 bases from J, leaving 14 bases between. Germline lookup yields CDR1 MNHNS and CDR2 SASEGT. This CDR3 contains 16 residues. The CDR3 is CASSEALGVWNNEQFF. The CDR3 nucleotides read TGTGCCAGCAGTGAAGCGCTTGGGGTATGGAACAATGAGCAGTTCTTC.

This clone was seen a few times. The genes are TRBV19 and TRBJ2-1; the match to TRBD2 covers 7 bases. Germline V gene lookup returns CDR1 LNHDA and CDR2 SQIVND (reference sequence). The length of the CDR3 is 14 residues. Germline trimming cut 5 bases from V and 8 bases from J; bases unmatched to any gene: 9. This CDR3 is CASSGGGSWDEQFF. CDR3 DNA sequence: TGTGCCAGTAGTGGAGGCGGGAGTTGGGATGAGCAGTTCTTC.

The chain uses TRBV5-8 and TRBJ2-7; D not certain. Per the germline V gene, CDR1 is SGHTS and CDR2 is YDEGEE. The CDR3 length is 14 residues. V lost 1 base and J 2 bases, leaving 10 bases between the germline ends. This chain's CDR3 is CASSLIGRPYEQYF. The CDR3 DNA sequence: TGTGCCAGCAGCTTGATCGGCAGGCCCTACGAGCAGTACTTC.

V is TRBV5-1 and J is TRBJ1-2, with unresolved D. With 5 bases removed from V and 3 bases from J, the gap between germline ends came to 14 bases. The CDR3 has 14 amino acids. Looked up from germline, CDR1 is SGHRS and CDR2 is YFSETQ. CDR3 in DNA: TGCGCCAGCAGAGCCGACCCGGCGGACTATGGCTACACCTTC. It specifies CASRADPADYGYTF.

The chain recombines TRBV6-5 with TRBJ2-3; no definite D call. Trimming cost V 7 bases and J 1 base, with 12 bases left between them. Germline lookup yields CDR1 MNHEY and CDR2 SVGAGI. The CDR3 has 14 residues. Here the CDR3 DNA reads TGTGCCAGCAACAAAGGGCAGGGCACAGATACGCAGTATTTT. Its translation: CASNKGQGTDTQYF.

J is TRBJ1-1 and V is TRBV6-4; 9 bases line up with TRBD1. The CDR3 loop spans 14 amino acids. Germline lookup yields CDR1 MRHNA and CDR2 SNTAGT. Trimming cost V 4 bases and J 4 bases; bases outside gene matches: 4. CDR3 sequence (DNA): TGTGCCAGCAGTGCACAGGGGGCCGGCACTGAAGCTTTCTTT. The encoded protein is CASSAQGAGTEAFF.

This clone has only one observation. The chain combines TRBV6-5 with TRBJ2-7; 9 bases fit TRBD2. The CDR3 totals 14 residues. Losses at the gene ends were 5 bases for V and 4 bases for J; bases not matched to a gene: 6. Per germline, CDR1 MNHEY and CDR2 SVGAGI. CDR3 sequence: CASSQLAGDYEQYF. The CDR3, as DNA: TGTGCCAGCAGTCAATTAGCGGGAGATTACGAGCAGTACTTC.

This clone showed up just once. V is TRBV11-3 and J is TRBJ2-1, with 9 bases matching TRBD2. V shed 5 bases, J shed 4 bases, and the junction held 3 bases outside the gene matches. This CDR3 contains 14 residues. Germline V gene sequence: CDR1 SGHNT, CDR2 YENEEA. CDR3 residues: CASSTTSGYNEQFF. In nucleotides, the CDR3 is TGTGCCAGCAGCACCACTAGCGGGTACAATGAGCAGTTCTTC.

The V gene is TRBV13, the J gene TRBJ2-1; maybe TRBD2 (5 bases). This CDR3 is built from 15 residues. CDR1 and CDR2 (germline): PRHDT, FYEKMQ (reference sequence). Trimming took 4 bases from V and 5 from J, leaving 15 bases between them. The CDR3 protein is CASSSPASGNNEQFF. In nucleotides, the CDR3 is TGTGCCAGCAGCTCCCCCGCATCCGGGAACAATGAGCAGTTCTTC.

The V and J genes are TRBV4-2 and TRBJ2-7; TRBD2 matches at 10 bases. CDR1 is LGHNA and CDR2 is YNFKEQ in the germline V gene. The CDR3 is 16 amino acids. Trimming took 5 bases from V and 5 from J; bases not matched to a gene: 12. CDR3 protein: CASSLPSGSGVNEQYF. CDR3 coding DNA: TGTGCCAGCAGCTTGCCTAGCGGGAGTGGTGTAAACGAGCAGTACTTC.

The chain's CDR3 is CASSVLWTDYSYEQYF. The CDR3 nucleotides read TGTGCCAGCAGTGTCCTCTGGACGGACTATTCGTACGAGCAGTACTTC. This chain uses TRBV6-1 with TRBJ2-7; tentatively, D is TRBD2 (6 bases). CDR1 is MNHNS and CDR2 is SASEGT in the germline V gene. Between the trimmed V and J ends, which lost 4 bases and 4 bases, there was a span of 20 bases. CDR3 length equals 16 residues.

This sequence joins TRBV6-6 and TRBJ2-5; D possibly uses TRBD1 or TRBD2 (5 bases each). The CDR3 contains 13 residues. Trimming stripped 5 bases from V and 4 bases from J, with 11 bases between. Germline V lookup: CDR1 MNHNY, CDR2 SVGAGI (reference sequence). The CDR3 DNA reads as TGTGCCAGCAGTCGGGGCCGGGGAGAGACCCAGTACTTC. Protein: CASSRGRGETQYF.

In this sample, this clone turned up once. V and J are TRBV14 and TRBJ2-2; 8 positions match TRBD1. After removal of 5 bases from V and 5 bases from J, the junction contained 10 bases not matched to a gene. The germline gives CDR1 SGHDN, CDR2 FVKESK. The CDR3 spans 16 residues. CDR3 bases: TGTGCCAGCAGCTTGGACAGGGCCTCGGGGACCGGGGAGCTGTTTTTT. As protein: CASSLDRASGTGELFF.

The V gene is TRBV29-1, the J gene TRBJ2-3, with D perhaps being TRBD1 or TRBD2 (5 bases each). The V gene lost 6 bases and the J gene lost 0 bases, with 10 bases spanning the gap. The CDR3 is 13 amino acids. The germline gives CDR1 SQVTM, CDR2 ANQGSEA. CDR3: CSVFWGSTDTQYF. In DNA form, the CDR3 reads TGCAGCGTGTTCTGGGGGAGCACAGATACGCAGTATTTT.

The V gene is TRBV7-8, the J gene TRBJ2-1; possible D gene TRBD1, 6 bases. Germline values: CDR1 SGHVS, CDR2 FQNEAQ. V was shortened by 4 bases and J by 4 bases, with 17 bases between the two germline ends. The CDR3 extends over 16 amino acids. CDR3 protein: CASSYNQLGGYNEQFF. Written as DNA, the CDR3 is TGTGCCAGCAGCTACAACCAATTAGGGGGATACAATGAGCAGTTCTTC.